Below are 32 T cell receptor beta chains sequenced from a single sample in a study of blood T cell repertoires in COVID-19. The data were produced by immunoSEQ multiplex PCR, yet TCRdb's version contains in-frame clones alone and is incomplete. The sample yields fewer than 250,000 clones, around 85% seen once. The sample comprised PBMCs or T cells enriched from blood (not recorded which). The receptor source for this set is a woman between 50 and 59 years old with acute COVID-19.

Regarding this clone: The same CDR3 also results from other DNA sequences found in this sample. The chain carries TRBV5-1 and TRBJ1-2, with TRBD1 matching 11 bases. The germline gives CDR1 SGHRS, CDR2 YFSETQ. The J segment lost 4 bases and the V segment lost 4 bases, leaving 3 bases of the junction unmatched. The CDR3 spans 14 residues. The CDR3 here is CASSTGQGAYGYTF. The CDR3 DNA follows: TGCGCCAGCAGCACTGGACAGGGGGCCTATGGCTACACCTTC.

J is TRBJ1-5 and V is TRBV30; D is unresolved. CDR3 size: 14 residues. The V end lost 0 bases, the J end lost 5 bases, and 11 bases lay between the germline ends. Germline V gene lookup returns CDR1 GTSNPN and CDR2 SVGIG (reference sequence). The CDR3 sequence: CAWSVAGRHQPQHF. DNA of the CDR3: TGTGCCTGGAGTGTTGCGGGAAGACATCAGCCCCAGCATTTT.

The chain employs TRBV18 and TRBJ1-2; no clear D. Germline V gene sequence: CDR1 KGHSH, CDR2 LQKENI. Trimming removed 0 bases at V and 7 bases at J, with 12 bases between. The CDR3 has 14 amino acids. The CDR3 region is CASSPPVRVGGYTF. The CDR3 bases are TGTGCCAGCTCACCACCGGTCCGGGTGGGTGGCTACACCTTC.

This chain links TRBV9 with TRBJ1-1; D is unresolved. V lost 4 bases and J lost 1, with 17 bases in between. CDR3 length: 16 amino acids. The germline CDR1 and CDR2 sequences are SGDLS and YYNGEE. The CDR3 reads CASSPLFGTQNTEAFF. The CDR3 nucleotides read TGTGCCAGCAGCCCTCTTTTCGGTACCCAGAACACTGAAGCTTTCTTT.

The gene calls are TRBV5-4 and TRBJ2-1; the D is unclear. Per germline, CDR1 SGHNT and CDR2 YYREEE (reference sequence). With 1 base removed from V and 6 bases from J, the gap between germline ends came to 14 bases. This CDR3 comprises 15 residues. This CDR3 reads CASSLKRSEANEQFF. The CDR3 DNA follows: TGTGCCAGCAGCTTGAAGCGCAGTGAGGCCAATGAGCAGTTCTTC. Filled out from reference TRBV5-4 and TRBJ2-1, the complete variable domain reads ETGVTQSPTHLIKTRGQQVTLRCSSQSGHNTVSWYQQALGQGPQFIFQYYREEENGRGNFPPRFSGLQFPNYSSELNVNALELDDSALYLCASSLKRSEANEQFFGPGTRLTVL.

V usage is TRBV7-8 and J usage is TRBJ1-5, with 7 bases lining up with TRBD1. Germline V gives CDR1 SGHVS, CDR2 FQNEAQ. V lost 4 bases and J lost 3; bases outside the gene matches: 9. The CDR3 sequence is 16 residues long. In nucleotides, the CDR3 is TGTGCCAGCAGCTCCGAACAGGGGTTCTCCAATCAGCCCCAGCATTTT. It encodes CASSSEQGFSNQPQHF. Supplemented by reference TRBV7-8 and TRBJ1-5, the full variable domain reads GAGVSQSPRYKVAKRGQDVALRCDPISGHVSLFWYQQALGQGPEFLTYFQNEAQLDKSGLPSDRFFAERPEGSVSTLKIQRTQQEDSAVYLCASSSEQGFSNQPQHFGDGTRLSIL.

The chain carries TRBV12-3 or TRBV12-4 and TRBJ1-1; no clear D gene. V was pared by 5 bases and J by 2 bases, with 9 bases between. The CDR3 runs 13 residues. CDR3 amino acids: CASSIRFNTEAFF. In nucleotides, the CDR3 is TGTGCCAGCAGTATCAGGTTCAACACTGAAGCTTTCTTT.

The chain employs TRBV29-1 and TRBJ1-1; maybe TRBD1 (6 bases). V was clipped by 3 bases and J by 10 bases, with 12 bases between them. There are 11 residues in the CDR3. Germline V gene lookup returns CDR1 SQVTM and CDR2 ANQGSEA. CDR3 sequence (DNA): TGCAGCGTTGATAGCAGGGGTGGAGCTTTCTTT. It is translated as CSVDSRGGAFF.

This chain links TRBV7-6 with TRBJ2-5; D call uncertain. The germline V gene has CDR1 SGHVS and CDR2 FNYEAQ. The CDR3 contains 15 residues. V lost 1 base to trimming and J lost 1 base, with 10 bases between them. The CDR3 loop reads CASSLDSGSQETQYF. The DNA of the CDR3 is TGTGCCAGCAGCTTAGATTCCGGGTCCCAAGAGACCCAGTACTTC.

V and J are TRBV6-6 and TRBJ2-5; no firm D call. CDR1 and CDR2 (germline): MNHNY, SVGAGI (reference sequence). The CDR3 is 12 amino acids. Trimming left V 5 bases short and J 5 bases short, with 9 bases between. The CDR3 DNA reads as TGTGCCAGCAGTCAGCTCAGGGAGACCCAGTACTTC. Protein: CASSQLRETQYF.

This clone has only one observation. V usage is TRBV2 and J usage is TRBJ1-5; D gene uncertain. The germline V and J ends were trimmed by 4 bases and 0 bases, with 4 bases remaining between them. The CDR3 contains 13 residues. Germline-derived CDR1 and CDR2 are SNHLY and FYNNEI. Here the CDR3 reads CASSGPSNQPQHF. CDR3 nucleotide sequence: TGTGCCAGCAGTGGGCCTAGCAATCAGCCCCAGCATTTT. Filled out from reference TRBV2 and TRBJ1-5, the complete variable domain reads EPEVTQTPSHQVTQMGQEVILRCVPISNHLYFYWYRQILGQKVEFLVSFYNNEISEKSEIFDDQFSVERPDGSNFTLKIRSTKLEDSAMYFCASSGPSNQPQHFGDGTRLSIL.

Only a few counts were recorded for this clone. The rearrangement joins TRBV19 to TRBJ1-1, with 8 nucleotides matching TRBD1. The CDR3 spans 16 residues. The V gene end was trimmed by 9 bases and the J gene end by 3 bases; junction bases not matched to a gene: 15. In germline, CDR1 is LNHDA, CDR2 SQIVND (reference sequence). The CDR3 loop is CASLTRGLEAHTEAFF. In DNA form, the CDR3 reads TGTGCCAGCCTAACCAGGGGGCTCGAGGCCCACACTGAAGCTTTCTTT.

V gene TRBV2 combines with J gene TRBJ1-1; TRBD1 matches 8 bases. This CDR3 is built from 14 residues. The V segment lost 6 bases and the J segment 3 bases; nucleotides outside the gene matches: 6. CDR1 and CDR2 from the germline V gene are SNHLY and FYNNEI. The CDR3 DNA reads TGTGCCAGCAGAGACAGGGGAGTCTACACTGAAGCTTTCTTT. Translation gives CASRDRGVYTEAFF.

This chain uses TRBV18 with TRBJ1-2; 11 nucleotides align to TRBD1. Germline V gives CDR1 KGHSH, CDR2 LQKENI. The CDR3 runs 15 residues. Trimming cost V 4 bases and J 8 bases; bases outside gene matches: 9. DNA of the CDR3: TGTGCCAGCTCACTCGGACAGGGGGCATGGGAAGGCTACACCTTC. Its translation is CASSLGQGAWEGYTF.

In nucleotides, the CDR3 is TGTGCCAGCGGGTGGACAGGGTACAATCAGCCCCAGCATTTT. Its translation is CASGWTGYNQPQHF. The rearrangement uses TRBV28 and TRBJ1-5; 8 positions agree with TRBD1. V dropped 8 bases and J dropped 3; count of bases not matched to a gene: 6. Germline CDR1 reads MDHEN; CDR2 reads SYDVKM. The CDR3 loop spans 14 amino acids.

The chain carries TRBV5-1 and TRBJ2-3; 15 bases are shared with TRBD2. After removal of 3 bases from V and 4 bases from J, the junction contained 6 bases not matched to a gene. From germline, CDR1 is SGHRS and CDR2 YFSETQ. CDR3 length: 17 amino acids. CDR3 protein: CASSWTSGGAKADTQYF. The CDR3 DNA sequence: TGCGCCAGCAGCTGGACTAGCGGGGGGGCCAAGGCAGATACGCAGTATTTT. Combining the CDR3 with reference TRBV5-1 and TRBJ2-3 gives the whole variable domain KAGVTQTPRYLIKTRGQQVTLSCSPISGHRSVSWYQQTPGQGLQFLFEYFSETQRNKGNFPGRFSGRQFSNSRSEMNVSTLELGDSALYLCASSWTSGGAKADTQYFGPGTRLTVL.

The CDR3 DNA is TGTGCCAGCAGCCAAGATCTAGGACAGGTCTCCGGCTACACCTTC. It codes for CASSQDLGQVSGYTF. This chain links TRBV14 with TRBJ1-2; TRBD1 matches 7 bases. Germline loops: CDR1 SGHDN, CDR2 FVKESK. The V gene end was trimmed by 0 bases and the J gene end by 8 bases; junction bases not matched to a gene: 9. CDR3 length equals 15 residues.

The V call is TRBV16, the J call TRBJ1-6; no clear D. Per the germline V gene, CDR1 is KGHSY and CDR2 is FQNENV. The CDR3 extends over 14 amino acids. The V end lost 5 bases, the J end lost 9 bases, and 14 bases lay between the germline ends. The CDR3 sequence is CASSLHDGVSPLHF. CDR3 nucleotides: TGTGCCAGCAGCTTACATGACGGAGTTTCACCCCTCCACTTT.

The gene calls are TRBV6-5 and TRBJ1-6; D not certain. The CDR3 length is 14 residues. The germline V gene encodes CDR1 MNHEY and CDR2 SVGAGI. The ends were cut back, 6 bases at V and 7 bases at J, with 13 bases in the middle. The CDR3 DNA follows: TGTGCCAGCAGAATCGGACGGGAAAATTCACCCCTCCACTTT. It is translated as CASRIGRENSPLHF.

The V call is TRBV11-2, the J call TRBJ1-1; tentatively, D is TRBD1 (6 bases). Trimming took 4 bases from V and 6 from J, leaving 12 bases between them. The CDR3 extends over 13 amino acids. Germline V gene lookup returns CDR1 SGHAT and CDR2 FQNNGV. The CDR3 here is CASSSNRVSEAFF. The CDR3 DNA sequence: TGTGCCAGCAGCTCTAACAGGGTTTCTGAAGCTTTCTTT.

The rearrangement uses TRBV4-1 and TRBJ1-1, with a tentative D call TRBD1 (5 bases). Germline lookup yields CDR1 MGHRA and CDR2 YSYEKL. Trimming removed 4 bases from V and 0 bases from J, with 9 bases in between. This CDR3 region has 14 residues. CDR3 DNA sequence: TGCGCCAGCAGCCCTCAGGACATGAACACTGAAGCTTTCTTT. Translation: CASSPQDMNTEAFF.

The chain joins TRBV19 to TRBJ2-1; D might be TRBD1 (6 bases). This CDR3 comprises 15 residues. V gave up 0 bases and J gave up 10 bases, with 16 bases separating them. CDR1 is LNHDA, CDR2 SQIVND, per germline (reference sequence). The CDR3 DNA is TGTGCCAGTAGTATAGACAGGGGTGCCCAGGGGGAGCAGTTCTTC. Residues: CASSIDRGAQGEQFF.

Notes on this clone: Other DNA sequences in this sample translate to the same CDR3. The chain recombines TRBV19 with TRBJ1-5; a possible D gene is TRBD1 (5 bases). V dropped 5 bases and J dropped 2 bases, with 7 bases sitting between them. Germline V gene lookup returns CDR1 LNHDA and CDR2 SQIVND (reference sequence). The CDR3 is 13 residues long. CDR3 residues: CASSRGGNQPQHF. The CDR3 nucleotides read TGTGCCAGTAGTCGGGGGGGCAATCAGCCCCAGCATTTT.

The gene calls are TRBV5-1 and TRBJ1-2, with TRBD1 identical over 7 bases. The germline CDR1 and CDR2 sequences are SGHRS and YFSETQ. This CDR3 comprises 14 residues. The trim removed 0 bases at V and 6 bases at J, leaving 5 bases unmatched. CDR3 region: CASSLAIGQDGYTF. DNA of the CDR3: TGCGCCAGCAGCTTGGCCATCGGACAGGATGGCTACACCTTC.

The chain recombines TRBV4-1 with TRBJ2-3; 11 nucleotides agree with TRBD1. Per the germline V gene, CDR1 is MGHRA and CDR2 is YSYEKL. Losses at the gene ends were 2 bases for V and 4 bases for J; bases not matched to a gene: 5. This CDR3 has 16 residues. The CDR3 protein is CASSQSPGQGADTQYF. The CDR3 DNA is TGCGCCAGCAGCCAATCCCCGGGACAGGGGGCAGATACGCAGTATTTT.

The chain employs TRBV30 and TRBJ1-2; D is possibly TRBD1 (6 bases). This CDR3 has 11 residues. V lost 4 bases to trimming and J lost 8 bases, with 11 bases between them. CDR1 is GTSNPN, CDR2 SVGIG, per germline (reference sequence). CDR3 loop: CAWNRVTGYTF. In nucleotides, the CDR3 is TGTGCCTGGAACAGGGTGACGGGCTACACCTTC.

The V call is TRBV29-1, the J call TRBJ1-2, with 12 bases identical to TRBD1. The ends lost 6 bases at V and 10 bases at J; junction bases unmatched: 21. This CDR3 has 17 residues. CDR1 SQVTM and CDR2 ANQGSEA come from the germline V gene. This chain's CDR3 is CSVTGPGTGGNTGLYTF. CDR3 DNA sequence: TGCAGCGTGACTGGGCCCGGGACAGGGGGCAACACTGGCCTCTACACCTTC.

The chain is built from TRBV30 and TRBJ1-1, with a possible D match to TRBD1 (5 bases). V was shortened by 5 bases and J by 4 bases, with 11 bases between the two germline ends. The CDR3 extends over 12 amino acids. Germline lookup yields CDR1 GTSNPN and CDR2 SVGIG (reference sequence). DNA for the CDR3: TGTGCCTGGTCCCACAGGAGCACTGAAGCTTTCTTT. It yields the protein CAWSHRSTEAFF. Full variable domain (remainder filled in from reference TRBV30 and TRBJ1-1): SQTIHQWPATLVQPVGSPLSLECTVEGTSNPNLYWYRQAAGRGLQLLFYSVGIGQISSEVPQNLSASRPQDRQFILSSKKLLLSDSGFYLCAWSHRSTEAFFGQGTRLTVV.

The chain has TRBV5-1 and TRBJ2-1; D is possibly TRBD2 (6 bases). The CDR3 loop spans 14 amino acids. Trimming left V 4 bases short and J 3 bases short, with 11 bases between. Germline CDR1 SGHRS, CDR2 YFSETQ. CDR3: CASSTGLIYNEQFF. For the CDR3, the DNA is TGCGCCAGCAGCACGGGACTTATCTACAATGAGCAGTTCTTC.

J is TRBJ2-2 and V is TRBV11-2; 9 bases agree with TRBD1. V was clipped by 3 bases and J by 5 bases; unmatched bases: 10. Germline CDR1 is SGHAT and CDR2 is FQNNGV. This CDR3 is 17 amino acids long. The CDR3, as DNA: TGTGCCAGCAGCTTCGAACTGGGACAGGGTAAAACCGGGGAGCTGTTTTTT. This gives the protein CASSFELGQGKTGELFF.

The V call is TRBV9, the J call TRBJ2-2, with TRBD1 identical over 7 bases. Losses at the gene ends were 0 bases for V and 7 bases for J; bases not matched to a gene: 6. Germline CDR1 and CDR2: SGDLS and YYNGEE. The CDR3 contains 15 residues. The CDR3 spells CASSVASAGGGELFF. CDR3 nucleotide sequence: TGTGCCAGCAGCGTAGCTAGTGCAGGGGGCGGGGAGCTGTTTTTT.

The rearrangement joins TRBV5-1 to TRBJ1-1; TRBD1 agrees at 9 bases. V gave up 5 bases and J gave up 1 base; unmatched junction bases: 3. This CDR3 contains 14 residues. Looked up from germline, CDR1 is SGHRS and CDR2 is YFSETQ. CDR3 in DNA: TGCGCCAGCAGGCCGACAGGGGGGAACACTGAAGCTTTCTTT. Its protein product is CASRPTGGNTEAFF.